The sequence of this T cell receptor beta chain was determined in a study of blood T cell repertoires in COVID-19. Study in general: The United States, Italy and Spain supplied acute and convalescent COVID-19 samples. Sources were T cells, B-cell-depleted T cells, or PBMCs; the material itself was cDNA or gDNA.

CDR1 and CDR2 from the germline V gene are MNHEY and SVGEGT. Trimming removed 5 bases at V and 16 bases at J, with 15 bases between. This CDR3 comprises 12 residues. Under the authors' procedure: Amplification of reference gene primers was used by the study to estimate nucleated cell counts. This table comes from immunoSEQ multiplex PCR, and its TCRdb copy is limited to in-frame clones, with some not included. The D gene and trimming were derived from the DNA, and the V and J assignments and clone size from that table. The profile shows some 120,000 clones, more than 70% of them singletons. The TCR originated in a man older than 75 with active or convalescent COVID-19. The chain carries TRBV6-2 or TRBV6-3 and TRBJ1-6; D is uncertain. Sample: peripheral blood. CDR3 coding DNA: TGTGCCAGCAGTCTCTCCGGGTTTCAACTCCACTTT. Translated, it gives CASSLSGFQLHF.